Below are 32 T cell receptor beta chains sequenced from a single sample in a study of technical replicates of blood from a few donors. Sequencing was performed with immunoSEQ multiplex PCR; in TCRdb, only in-frame clones are kept and a portion is missing. The sample lists 85,000 to 100,000 clones; roughly 95% were seen once. Material for sequencing was T cells isolated from PBMCs. These receptors were collected from a human donor in good health.

The chain uses TRBV6-6 and TRBJ2-2, with D perhaps TRBD2 (5 bases). V lost 6 bases and J lost 3, with 17 bases in between. Per germline, CDR1 MNHNY and CDR2 SVGAGI (reference sequence). The CDR3 sequence is 16 residues long. In nucleotides, the CDR3 is TGTGCCAGCAGCCAAGGACTGCCAATGCACACCGGGGAGCTGTTTTTT. Translated: CASSQGLPMHTGELFF.

V gene TRBV4-2 combines with J gene TRBJ2-1; TRBD1 might be the D (5 bases). The CDR3 extends over 15 amino acids. CDR1 and CDR2 (germline): LGHNA, YNFKEQ. The V end was cut by 4 bases, the J end by 5 bases, with 15 bases between. The CDR3 region has the DNA TGTGCCAGCAGCCTCCACTGGGGCGGAAACAATGAGCAGTTCTTC. It is translated as CASSLHWGGNNEQFF.

This chain uses TRBV2 with TRBJ2-1; possible D gene TRBD2, 6 bases. This CDR3 region has 15 residues. V was cut by 5 bases and J by 8 bases, with 19 bases left in between. CDR1 and CDR2 (germline): SNHLY, FYNNEI. CDR3 bases: TGTGCCAGCAGTCTCGAGGACGGGAGAATCCATGAGCAGTTCTTC. Amino acid sequence: CASSLEDGRIHEQFF.

The genes are TRBV19 and TRBJ2-7; 13 positions agree with TRBD2. There are 17 residues in the CDR3. After removal of 3 bases from V and 0 bases from J, the junction contained 5 bases not matched to a gene. CDR1 is LNHDA and CDR2 is SQIVND in the germline V gene (reference sequence). The CDR3 spells CASSMGLAGRSSYEQYF. CDR3 sequence (DNA): TGTGCCAGTAGTATGGGACTAGCGGGGAGGAGCTCCTACGAGCAGTACTTC.

The chain has TRBV5-3 and TRBJ2-5; D unclear. TRBV5-3 is an open reading frame, and its role is uncertain. Deletions cut 2 bases from V and 4 bases from J, with 12 bases between. CDR3 length: 14 residues. The CDR3 region is CARSFIPIGETQYF. The CDR3 DNA follows: TGTGCCAGAAGCTTTATCCCTATTGGAGAGACCCAGTACTTC.

The J gene is TRBJ1-5, the V gene TRBV28; TRBD1 matches 9 bases. The J segment lost 3 bases and the V segment lost 5 bases, leaving 5 bases of the junction unmatched. Germline loops: CDR1 MDHEN, CDR2 SYDVKM. The CDR3 covers 15 residues. The CDR3 DNA is TGTGCCAGCAGTGAAGGGGACAGGGACAATCAGCCCCAGCATTTT. Translating it yields CASSEGDRDNQPQHF.

V usage is TRBV6-1 and J usage is TRBJ1-2, with D uncertain. CDR1 is MNHNS and CDR2 is SASEGT in the germline V gene. Trimming took 6 bases from V and 7 from J, leaving 12 bases between them. This CDR3 has 12 amino acids. The CDR3 is CASSRNGVGYTF. The CDR3 DNA reads as TGTGCCAGCAGCCGGAACGGAGTTGGCTACACCTTC.

J is TRBJ1-2 and V is TRBV4-2, with D hard to call. Germline loops: CDR1 LGHNA, CDR2 YNFKEQ. Trimming took off 0 bases at V and 4 bases at J, with 12 bases between the two ends. This CDR3 has 15 amino acids. The DNA for the CDR3 is TGTGCCAGCAGCCAAGAAGTAACCACGGGCTATGGCTACACCTTC. Translated, it gives CASSQEVTTGYGYTF.

The chain joins TRBV28 to TRBJ2-7; a weak D match, TRBD1 (5 bases). Germline CDR1 MDHEN, CDR2 SYDVKM. The CDR3 extends over 14 amino acids. V was shortened by 5 bases and J by 3 bases, with 14 bases between the two germline ends. CDR3 in DNA: TGTGCCAGCAGTCCGCTATCTACAGGCTACGAGCAGTACTTC. Translating gives CASSPLSTGYEQYF.

The V call is TRBV5-1, the J call TRBJ2-3; D possibly corresponds to TRBD2 (5 bases). Germline V gene data show CDR1 as SGHRS and CDR2 as YFSETQ. This CDR3 has 12 amino acids. V was trimmed by 3 bases and J by 4 bases, leaving 6 bases between them. The CDR3 DNA reads TGCGCCAGCAGCTCGGAGGCAGATACGCAGTATTTT. Its translation is CASSSEADTQYF.

The chain is built from TRBV28 and TRBJ2-2; TRBD2 is a possible D gene (5 bases). CDR1 is MDHEN, CDR2 SYDVKM, per germline. The CDR3 covers 13 residues. V dropped 4 bases and J dropped 7 bases, with 10 bases sitting between them. The CDR3 sequence: CASSSSRGGELFF. The CDR3 bases are TGTGCCAGCAGTTCTTCCCGGGGCGGGGAGCTGTTTTTT.

The J gene is TRBJ1-2, the V gene TRBV15; D gene uncertain. V shed 2 bases and J shed 0 bases, with 7 bases lying between them. Germline V gives CDR1 LNHNV, CDR2 YYDKDF (reference sequence). The CDR3 runs 14 residues. In nucleotides, the CDR3 is TGTGCCACCAGCAGAACAAACGCTAACTATGGCTACACCTTC. This sequence encodes CATSRTNANYGYTF.

The chain joins TRBV28 to TRBJ2-7, with 9 bases matching TRBD1. Germline assignment: CDR1 MDHEN and CDR2 SYDVKM. The V and J ends lost 8 bases and 2 bases, in that order; junction bases with no gene match: 4. This CDR3 comprises 13 residues. For the CDR3, the DNA is TGTGCCAGCCGGACAGGGGTCGCCTACGAGCAGTACTTC. Translating gives CASRTGVAYEQYF.

V and J are TRBV6-1 and TRBJ2-5; no firm D call. Trimming took off 4 bases at V and 2 bases at J, with 11 bases between the two ends. CDR3 length: 14 amino acids. Germline V gives CDR1 MNHNS, CDR2 SASEGT. The CDR3: CASSGAHRQETQYF. In DNA, the CDR3 is TGTGCCAGCAGTGGGGCCCACAGACAAGAGACCCAGTACTTC.

The chain uses TRBV5-4 and TRBJ2-2; 11 bases are a match to TRBD2. V lost 0 bases to trimming and J lost 5 bases; unmatched junction nucleotides: 0. CDR3 size: 15 residues. Germline-derived CDR1 and CDR2 are SGHNT and YYREEE (reference sequence). The chain's CDR3 is CASSLGTSGTGELFF. The CDR3 DNA reads TGTGCCAGCAGCTTGGGGACTAGCGGGACCGGGGAGCTGTTTTTT.

The chain recombines TRBV7-9 with TRBJ1-6; TRBD1 agrees at 8 bases. The J segment lost 8 bases and the V segment lost 5 bases, leaving 8 bases of the junction unmatched. Germline V gives CDR1 SEHNR, CDR2 FQNEAQ (reference sequence). This CDR3 is built from 15 residues. The CDR3 spells CASSGGQGEYSPLHF. DNA for the CDR3: TGTGCCAGCAGCGGCGGACAGGGCGAATATTCACCCCTCCACTTT.

This sequence joins TRBV19 and TRBJ1-4, with 8 bases that match TRBD1. This CDR3 spans 14 amino acids. The J segment lost 8 bases and the V segment lost 6 bases, leaving 8 bases of the junction unmatched. CDR1 is LNHDA, CDR2 SQIVND, per germline (reference sequence). The CDR3 protein is CASRSGQGIEKLFF. The CDR3 bases are TGTGCCAGTAGAAGTGGACAGGGAATCGAAAAACTGTTTTTT.

The DNA for the CDR3 is TGTGCCAGTAGTATAGTAGGGCGGGAGCTCGGAGAGACCCAGTACTTC. Translated, it gives CASSIVGRELGETQYF. This chain joins TRBV19 and TRBJ2-5, with 7 nucleotides matching TRBD2. CDR1 and CDR2 (germline): LNHDA, SQIVND (reference sequence). Trimming cost V 1 base and J 4 bases; bases outside gene matches: 9. The CDR3 loop spans 16 amino acids.

This chain joins TRBV9 and TRBJ2-1; 8 positions agree with TRBD2. V was pared by 4 bases and J by 5 bases, with 11 bases of the junction left unmatched. The length of the CDR3 is 16 residues. Germline CDR1 is SGDLS and CDR2 is YYNGEE. CDR3 bases: TGTGCCAGCAGCCGAGGACTAGCCCTGGGGGACAATGAGCAGTTCTTC. Protein sequence: CASSRGLALGDNEQFF.

The V gene is TRBV18, the J gene TRBJ2-3, with 9 bases that match TRBD2. The CDR3 has 13 residues. Germline V gene lookup returns CDR1 KGHSH and CDR2 LQKENI. The V segment lost 3 bases and the J segment 10 bases; nucleotides outside the gene matches: 5. This chain's CDR3 is CASSPPWTSAQYF. As DNA, the CDR3 is TGTGCCAGCTCACCCCCCTGGACTAGCGCGCAGTATTTT.

Concerning this clone: Germline and junction disagree at one end, which may indicate a read error. The chain is built from TRBV12-5 and TRBJ1-1; 8 bases fit TRBD1. The CDR3 spans 15 residues. Germline V CDR1 and CDR2: LGHNT, FRNRAP. This CDR3 reads CASGGDRGWNAEAFF. In DNA, the CDR3 is TGTGCTAGTGGTGGAGACAGGGGTTGGAACGCTGAAGCTTTCTTT.

This chain links TRBV5-1 with TRBJ1-2, with 7 positions matching TRBD1. The CDR3 loop spans 14 amino acids. J gave up 8 bases and V 4 bases, and 11 bases lay outside the gene matches. Per the germline V gene, CDR1 is SGHRS and CDR2 is YFSETQ. Here the CDR3 DNA reads TGCGCCAGCAGCCCCTACGACAGGGCGGGAGGCTACACCTTC. It specifies CASSPYDRAGGYTF. Drawing the rest from reference TRBV5-1 and TRBJ1-2, the complete variable domain is KAGVTQTPRYLIKTRGQQVTLSCSPISGHRSVSWYQQTPGQGLQFLFEYFSETQRNKGNFPGRFSGRQFSNSRSEMNVSTLELGDSALYLCASSPYDRAGGYTFGSGTRLTVV.

The chain joins TRBV27 to TRBJ1-1, with TRBD1 identical over 7 bases. CDR1 and CDR2 from the germline V gene are MNHEY and SMNVEV (reference sequence). The V and J ends lost 0 bases and 4 bases, in that order; junction bases with no gene match: 5. This CDR3 is 15 amino acids long. CDR3 in DNA: TGTGCCAGCAGTTTATCCCAAGGGGGCGGCACTGAAGCTTTCTTT. This codes for CASSLSQGGGTEAFF.

The chain couples TRBV5-6 to TRBJ2-7, with a possible D match to TRBD1 (6 bases). V lost 4 bases to trimming and J lost 3 bases, with 8 bases between them. There are 12 residues in the CDR3. CDR1 SGHDT and CDR2 YYEEEE come from the germline V gene. The CDR3 DNA sequence: TGTGCCAGCAGCCGACAGGACTACGAGCAGTACTTC. This sequence encodes CASSRQDYEQYF. The complete variable domain, with remaining parts taken from reference TRBV5-6 and TRBJ2-7, reads DAGVTQSPTHLIKTRGQQVTLRCSPKSGHDTVSWYQQALGQGPQFIFQYYEEEERQRGNFPDRFSGHQFPNYSSELNVNALLLGDSALYLCASSRQDYEQYFGPGTRLTVT.

The chain recombines TRBV5-6 with TRBJ2-7; 9 nucleotides line up with TRBD1. The CDR3 loop spans 14 amino acids. Trimming cost V 4 bases and J 5 bases; bases outside gene matches: 7. Germline-derived CDR1 and CDR2 are SGHDT and YYEEEE. This chain's CDR3 is CASSLGTGRNEQYF. CDR3 bases: TGTGCCAGCAGCCTAGGGACAGGGAGGAACGAGCAGTACTTC.

V usage is TRBV5-4 and J usage is TRBJ1-1; D not resolved. V was clipped by 3 bases and J by 1 base, with 10 bases between them. CDR3 length: 14 amino acids. In germline, CDR1 is SGHNT, CDR2 YYREEE (reference sequence). The CDR3 reads CASSYDGENTEAFF. CDR3 sequence (DNA): TGTGCCAGCAGCTATGACGGAGAGAACACTGAAGCTTTCTTT.

J is TRBJ2-2 and V is TRBV5-8, with D tentatively TRBD2 (5 bases). The CDR3 extends over 15 amino acids. Germline lookup yields CDR1 SGHTS and CDR2 YDEGEE. Trimming removed 1 base at V and 5 bases at J, with 12 bases between. In DNA form, the CDR3 reads TGTGCCAGCAGCTTGTTTAACGGCGGGACCGGGGAGCTGTTTTTT. Translating it yields CASSLFNGGTGELFF.

J is TRBJ1-2 and V is TRBV5-4; a weak D match, TRBD1 (6 bases). V was shortened by 4 bases and J by 4 bases, with 11 bases between the two germline ends. The length of the CDR3 is 13 residues. Looked up from germline, CDR1 is SGHNT and CDR2 is YYREEE (reference sequence). CDR3 amino acids: CASSPTGIYGYTF. The CDR3 DNA reads as TGTGCCAGCAGCCCCACAGGGATCTATGGCTACACCTTC.

This chain joins TRBV18 and TRBJ2-3; TRBD2 is a possible D gene (6 bases). Trimming took 8 bases from V and 1 from J, leaving 13 bases between them. The germline gives CDR1 KGHSH, CDR2 LQKENI. The CDR3 has 14 residues. The chain's CDR3 is CASRFSGGTDTQYF. The CDR3 DNA follows: TGTGCCAGCCGCTTTTCGGGGGGCACAGATACGCAGTATTTT.

The J gene is TRBJ2-5, the V gene TRBV9, with a tentative D call TRBD1 (5 bases). Looked up from germline, CDR1 is SGDLS and CDR2 is YYNGEE. This CDR3 spans 15 amino acids. Trimming pared 3 bases from V and 1 base from J, leaving 13 bases between. CDR3 nucleotide sequence: TGTGCCAGCAGCGCCCTGGGGCAGTCCCAAGAGACCCAGTACTTC. Its translation is CASSALGQSQETQYF.

The chain is built from TRBV28 and TRBJ2-7; D is possibly TRBD1 (6 bases). Germline CDR1 is MDHEN and CDR2 is SYDVKM. The V gene lost 2 bases and the J gene lost 5 bases, with 22 bases spanning the gap. This CDR3 is 17 amino acids long. CDR3 coding DNA: TGTGCCAGCAGTTTAGAGAACAGGGCGTTCAGGGACGACGAGCAGTACTTC. The encoded protein is CASSLENRAFRDDEQYF.

The chain has TRBV7-6 and TRBJ2-1, with 8 bases that match TRBD2. Germline V gene sequence: CDR1 SGHVS, CDR2 FNYEAQ. The CDR3 is made up of 18 amino acids. V was pared by 6 bases and J by 0 bases, with 13 bases of the junction left unmatched. The CDR3 bases are TGTGCCAGCAGTCTATGGGTAAGCGGGAGCCCCTCCTACAATGAGCAGTTCTTC. Translation gives CASSLWVSGSPSYNEQFF.